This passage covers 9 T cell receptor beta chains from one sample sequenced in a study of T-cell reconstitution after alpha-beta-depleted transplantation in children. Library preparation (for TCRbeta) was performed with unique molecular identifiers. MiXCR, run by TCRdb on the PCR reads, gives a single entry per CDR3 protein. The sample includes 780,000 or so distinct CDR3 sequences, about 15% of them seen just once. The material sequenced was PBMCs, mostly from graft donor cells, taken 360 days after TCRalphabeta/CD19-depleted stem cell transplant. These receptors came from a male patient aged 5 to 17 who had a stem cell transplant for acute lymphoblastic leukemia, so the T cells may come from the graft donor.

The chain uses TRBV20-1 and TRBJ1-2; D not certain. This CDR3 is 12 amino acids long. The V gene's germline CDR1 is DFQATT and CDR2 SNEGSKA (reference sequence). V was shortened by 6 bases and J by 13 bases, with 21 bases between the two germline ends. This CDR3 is CSAHPQTPSLTF. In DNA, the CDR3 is TGCAGTGCCCACCCTCAGACACCGTCTCTCACCTTC.

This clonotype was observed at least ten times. CDR3 DNA sequence: TGCAGCGTTGGACTAGCGGGAGGGGACACCGGGGAGCTGTTTTTT. Translation gives CSVGLAGGDTGELFF. The rearrangement uses TRBV29-1 and TRBJ2-2, with TRBD2 matching 14 bases. The germline CDR1 and CDR2 sequences are SQVTM and ANQGSEA. V gave up 4 bases and J gave up 3 bases; unmatched junction bases: 1. This CDR3 is 15 amino acids long.

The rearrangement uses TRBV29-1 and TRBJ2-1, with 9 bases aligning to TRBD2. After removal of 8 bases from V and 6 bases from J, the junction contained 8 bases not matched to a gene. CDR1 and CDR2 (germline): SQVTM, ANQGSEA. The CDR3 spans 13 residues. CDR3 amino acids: CSPRLAVINEQFF. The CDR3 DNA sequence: TGCAGCCCCAGACTAGCGGTTATCAATGAGCAGTTCTTC.

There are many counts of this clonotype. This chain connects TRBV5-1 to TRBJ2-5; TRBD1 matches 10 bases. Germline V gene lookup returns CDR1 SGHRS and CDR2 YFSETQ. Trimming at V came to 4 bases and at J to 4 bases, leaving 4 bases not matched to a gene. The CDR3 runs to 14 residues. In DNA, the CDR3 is TGCGCCAGCAGCATCTGGACAGGGGGAGAGACCCAGTACTTC. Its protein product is CASSIWTGGETQYF. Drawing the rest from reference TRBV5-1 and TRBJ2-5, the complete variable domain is KAGVTQTPRYLIKTRGQQVTLSCSPISGHRSVSWYQQTPGQGLQFLFEYFSETQRNKGNFPGRFSGRQFSNSRSEMNVSTLELGDSALYLCASSIWTGGETQYFGPGTRLLVL.

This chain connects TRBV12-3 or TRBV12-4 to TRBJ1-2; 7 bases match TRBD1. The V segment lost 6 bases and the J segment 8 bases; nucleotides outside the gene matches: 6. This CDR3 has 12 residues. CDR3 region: CASRYRGEGYTF. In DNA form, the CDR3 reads TGTGCCAGCAGGTACAGGGGTGAGGGCTACACCTTC.

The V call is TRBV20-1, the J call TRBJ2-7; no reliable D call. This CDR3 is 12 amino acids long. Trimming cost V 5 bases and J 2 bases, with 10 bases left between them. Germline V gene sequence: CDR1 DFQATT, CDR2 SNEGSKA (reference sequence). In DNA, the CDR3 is TGCAGTGCTCCTGACGGGCCCTACGAGCAGTACTTC. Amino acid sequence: CSAPDGPYEQYF.

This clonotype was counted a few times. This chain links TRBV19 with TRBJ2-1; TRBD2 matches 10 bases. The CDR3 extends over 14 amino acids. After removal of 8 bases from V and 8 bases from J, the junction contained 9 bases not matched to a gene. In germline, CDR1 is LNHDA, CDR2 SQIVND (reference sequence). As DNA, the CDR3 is TGTGCCAGTTTGACAGCGGGAGGGCCGGATGAGCAGTTCTTC. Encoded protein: CASLTAGGPDEQFF.

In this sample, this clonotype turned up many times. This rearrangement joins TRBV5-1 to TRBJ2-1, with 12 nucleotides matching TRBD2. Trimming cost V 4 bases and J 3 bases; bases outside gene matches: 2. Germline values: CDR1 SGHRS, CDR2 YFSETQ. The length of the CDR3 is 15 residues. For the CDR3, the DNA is TGCGCCAGCAGCCTAGCGGGAGGGCACTACAATGAGCAGTTCTTC. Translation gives CASSLAGGHYNEQFF.

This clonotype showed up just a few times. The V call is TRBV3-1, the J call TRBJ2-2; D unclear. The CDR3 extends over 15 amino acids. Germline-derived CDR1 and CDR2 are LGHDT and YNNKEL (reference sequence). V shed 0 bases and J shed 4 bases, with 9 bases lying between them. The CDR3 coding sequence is TGTGCCAGCAGCCAAGAGCTAGTAGGCACCGGGGAGCTGTTTTTT. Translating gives CASSQELVGTGELFF. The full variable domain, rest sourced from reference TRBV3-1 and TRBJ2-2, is DTAVSQTPKYLVTQMGNDKSIKCEQNLGHDTMYWYKQDSKKFLKIMFSYNNKELIINETVPNRFSPKSPDKAHLNLHINSLELGDSAVYFCASSQELVGTGELFFGEGSRLTVL.